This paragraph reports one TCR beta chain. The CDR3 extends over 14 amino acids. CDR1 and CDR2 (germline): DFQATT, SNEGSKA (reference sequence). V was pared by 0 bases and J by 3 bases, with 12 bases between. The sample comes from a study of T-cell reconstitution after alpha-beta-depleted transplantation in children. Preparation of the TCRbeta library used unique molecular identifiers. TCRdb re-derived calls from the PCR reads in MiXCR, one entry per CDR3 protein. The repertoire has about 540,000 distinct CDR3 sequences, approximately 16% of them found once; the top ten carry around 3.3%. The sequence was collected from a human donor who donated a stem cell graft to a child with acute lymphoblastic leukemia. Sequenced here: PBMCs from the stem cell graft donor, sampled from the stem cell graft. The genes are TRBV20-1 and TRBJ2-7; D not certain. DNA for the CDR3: TGCAGTGCTAGAGAGTTGGCCCGACGCTACGAGCAGTACTTC. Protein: CSARELARRYEQYF.